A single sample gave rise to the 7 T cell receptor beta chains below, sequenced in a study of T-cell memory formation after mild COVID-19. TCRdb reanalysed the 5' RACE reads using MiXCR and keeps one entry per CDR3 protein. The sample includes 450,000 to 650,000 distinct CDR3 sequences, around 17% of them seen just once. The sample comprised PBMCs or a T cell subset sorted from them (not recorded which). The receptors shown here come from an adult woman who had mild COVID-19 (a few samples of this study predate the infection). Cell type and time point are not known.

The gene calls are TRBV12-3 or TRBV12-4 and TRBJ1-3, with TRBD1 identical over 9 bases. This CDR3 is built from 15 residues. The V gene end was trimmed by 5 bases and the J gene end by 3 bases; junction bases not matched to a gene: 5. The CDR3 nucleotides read TGTGCCAGCAGTACCGACAGGGGGTATGGAAACACCATATATTTT. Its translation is CASSTDRGYGNTIYF.

This CDR3 is CASSLGTPGYGYTF. The DNA of the CDR3 is TGTGCCAGCAGTTTAGGTACCCCGGGGTACGGCTACACCTTC. The J gene is TRBJ1-2, the V gene TRBV12-3 or TRBV12-4, with no clear D. Trimming left V 1 base short and J 8 bases short, with 14 bases between. The CDR3 covers 14 residues.

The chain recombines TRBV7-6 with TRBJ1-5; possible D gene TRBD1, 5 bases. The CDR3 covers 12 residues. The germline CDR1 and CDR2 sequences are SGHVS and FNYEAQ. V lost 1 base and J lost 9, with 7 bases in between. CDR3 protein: CASSLVGGPQHF. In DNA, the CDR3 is TGTGCCAGCAGCTTAGTTGGGGGGCCCCAGCATTTT.

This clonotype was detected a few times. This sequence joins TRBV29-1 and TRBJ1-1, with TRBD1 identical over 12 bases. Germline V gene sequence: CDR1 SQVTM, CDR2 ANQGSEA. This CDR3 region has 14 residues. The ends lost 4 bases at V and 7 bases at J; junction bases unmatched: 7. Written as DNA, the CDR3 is TGCAGCGTTGTCCGGGACAGGGGGCTGGATGAAGCTTTCTTT. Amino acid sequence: CSVVRDRGLDEAFF.

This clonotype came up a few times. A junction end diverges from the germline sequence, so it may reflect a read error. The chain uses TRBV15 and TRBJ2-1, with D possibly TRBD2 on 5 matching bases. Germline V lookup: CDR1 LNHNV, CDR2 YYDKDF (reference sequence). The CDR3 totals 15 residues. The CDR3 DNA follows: TGTGCCACCATCAGAGCACTCGCGACTAACAATGAGCAGTTCTTC. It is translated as CATIRALATNNEQFF.

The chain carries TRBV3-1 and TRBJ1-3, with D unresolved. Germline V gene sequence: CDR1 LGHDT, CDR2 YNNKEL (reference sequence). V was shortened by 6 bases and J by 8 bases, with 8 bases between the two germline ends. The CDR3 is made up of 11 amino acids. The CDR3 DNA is TGTGCCAGCAGTCTGGCATACACCATATATTTT. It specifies CASSLAYTIYF.

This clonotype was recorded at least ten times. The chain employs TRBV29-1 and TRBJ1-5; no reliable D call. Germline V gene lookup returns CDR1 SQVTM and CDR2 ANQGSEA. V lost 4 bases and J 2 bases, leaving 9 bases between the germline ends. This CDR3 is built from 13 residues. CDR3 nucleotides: TGCAGCGTTGGCAACAGCGGCAATCAGCCCCAGCATTTT. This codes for CSVGNSGNQPQHF.